The T cell receptor beta chain under discussion was sequenced for a study of blood T cell repertoires in COVID-19. Study overall: Acute-phase and convalescent COVID-19 samples originated in the United States, Italy and Spain. T cells, B-cell-depleted T cells, or PBMCs supplied cDNA or gDNA.

In the original processing: Amplification of reference gene primers provided the estimated nucleated cell counts. The data were produced by immunoSEQ multiplex PCR, yet TCRdb's version contains in-frame clones alone and is incomplete. That table gives V, J and clone size, and the DNA gave D and trimming. This table has 30,000 to 35,000 clones, around 73% appearing once. J gave up 6 bases and V 4 bases, and 9 bases lay outside the gene matches. CDR1 SGHNT and CDR2 YYREEE come from the germline V gene (reference sequence). The CDR3 loop spans 15 amino acids. Sequencing was carried out using peripheral blood. The chain employs TRBV5-4 and TRBJ1-2, with 10 bases matching TRBD1. This clonotype originated in a woman aged 55-69 years with acute or convalescent COVID-19. Here the CDR3 reads CASSPGTGAFDGYTF. DNA for the CDR3: TGTGCCAGCAGCCCCGGGACAGGGGCCTTTGATGGCTACACCTTC.